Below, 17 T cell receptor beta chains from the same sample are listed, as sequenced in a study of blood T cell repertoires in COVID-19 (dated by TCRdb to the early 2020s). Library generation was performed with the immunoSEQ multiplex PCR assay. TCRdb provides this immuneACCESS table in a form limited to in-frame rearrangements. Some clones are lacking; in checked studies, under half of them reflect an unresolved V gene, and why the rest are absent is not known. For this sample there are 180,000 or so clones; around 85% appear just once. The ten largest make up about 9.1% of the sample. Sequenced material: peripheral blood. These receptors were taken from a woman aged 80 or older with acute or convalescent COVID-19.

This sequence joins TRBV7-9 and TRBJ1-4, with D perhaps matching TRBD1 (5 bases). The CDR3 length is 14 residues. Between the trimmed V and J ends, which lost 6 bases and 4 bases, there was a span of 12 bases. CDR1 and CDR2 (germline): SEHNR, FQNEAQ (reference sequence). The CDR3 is CASSLPGGNEKLFF. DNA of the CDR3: TGTGCCAGCAGTCTCCCCGGGGGTAATGAAAAACTGTTTTTT.

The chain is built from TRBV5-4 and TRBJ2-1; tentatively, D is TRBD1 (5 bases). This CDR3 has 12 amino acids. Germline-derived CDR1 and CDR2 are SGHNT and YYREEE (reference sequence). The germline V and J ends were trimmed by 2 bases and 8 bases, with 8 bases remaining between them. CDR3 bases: TGTGCCAGCAGCTTCAACAGGTATGAGCAGTTCTTC. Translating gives CASSFNRYEQFF.

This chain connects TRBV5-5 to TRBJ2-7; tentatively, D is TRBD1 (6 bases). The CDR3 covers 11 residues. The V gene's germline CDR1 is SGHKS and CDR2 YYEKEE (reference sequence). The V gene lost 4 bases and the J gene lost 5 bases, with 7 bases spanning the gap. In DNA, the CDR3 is TGTGCCAGCAGCAGGGGGAACGAGCAGTACTTC. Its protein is CASSRGNEQYF.

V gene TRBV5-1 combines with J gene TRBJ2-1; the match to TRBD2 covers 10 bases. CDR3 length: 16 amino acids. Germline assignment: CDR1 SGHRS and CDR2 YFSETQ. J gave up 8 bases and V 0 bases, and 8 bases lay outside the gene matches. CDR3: CASSLGLSGGADEQFF. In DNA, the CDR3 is TGCGCCAGCAGCTTGGGGCTGAGCGGGGGGGCCGATGAGCAGTTCTTC.

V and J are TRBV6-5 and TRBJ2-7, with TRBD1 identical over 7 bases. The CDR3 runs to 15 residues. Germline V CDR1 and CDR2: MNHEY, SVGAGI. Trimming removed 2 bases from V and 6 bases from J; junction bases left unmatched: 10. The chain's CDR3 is CASSYASITGAEQYF. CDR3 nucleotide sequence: TGTGCCAGCAGTTACGCCTCGATCACAGGGGCCGAGCAGTACTTC.

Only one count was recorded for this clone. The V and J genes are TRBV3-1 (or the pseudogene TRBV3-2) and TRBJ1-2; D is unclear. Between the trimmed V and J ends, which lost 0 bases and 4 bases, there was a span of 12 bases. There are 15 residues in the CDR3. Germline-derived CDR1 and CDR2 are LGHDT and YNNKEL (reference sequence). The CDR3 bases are TGTGCCAGCAGCCAAGAAAGCCACGACTTCTATGGCTACACCTTC. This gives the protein CASSQESHDFYGYTF.

The CDR3 bases are TGTGCCAGCAGCTTGATTGTGGACACTAACACTGAAGCTTTCTTT. Residues: CASSLIVDTNTEAFF. This chain links TRBV5-5 with TRBJ1-1; D may be TRBD1 (5 bases). Germline CDR1 and CDR2: SGHKS and YYEKEE (reference sequence). Trimming removed 1 base from V and 2 bases from J, with 12 bases in between. CDR3 length: 15 residues. Looking up the rest from reference TRBV5-5 and TRBJ1-1 gives the full variable domain: DAGVTQSPTHLIKTRGQQVTLRCSPISGHKSVSWYQQVLGQGPQFIFQYYEKEERGRGNFPDRFSARQFPNYSSELNVNALLLGDSALYLCASSLIVDTNTEAFFGQGTRLTVV.

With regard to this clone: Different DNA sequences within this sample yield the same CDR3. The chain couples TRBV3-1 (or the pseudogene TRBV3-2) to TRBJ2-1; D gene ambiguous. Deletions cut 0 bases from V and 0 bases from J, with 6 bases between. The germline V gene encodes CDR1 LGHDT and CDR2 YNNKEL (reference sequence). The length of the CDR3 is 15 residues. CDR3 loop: CASSQDISSYNEQFF. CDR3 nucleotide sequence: TGTGCCAGCAGCCAAGACATCAGCTCCTACAATGAGCAGTTCTTC.

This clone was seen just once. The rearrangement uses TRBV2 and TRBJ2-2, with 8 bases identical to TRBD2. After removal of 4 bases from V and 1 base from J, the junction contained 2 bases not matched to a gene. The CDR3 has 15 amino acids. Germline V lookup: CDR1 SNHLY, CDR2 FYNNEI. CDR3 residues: CASSASGWNTGELFF. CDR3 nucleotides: TGTGCCAGCAGTGCTAGCGGGTGGAACACCGGGGAGCTGTTTTTT.

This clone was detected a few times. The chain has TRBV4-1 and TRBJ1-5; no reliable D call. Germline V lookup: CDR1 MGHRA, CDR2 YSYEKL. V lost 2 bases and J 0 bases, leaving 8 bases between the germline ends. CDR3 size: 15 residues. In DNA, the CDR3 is TGCGCCAGCAGCCAAACACAAGATAGCAATCAGCCCCAGCATTTT. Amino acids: CASSQTQDSNQPQHF.

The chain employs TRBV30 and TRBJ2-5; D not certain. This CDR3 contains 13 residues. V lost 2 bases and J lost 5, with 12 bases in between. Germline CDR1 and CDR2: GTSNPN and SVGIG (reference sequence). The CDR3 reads CAWSPRVRETQYF. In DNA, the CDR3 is TGTGCCTGGAGTCCACGGGTGCGGGAGACCCAGTACTTC.

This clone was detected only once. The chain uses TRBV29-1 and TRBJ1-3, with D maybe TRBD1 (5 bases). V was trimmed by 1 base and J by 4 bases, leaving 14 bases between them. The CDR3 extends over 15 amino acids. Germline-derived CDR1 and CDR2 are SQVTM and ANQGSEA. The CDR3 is CSVEGAGSDGNTIYF. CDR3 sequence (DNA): TGCAGCGTTGAAGGCGCAGGGTCAGACGGAAACACCATATATTTT. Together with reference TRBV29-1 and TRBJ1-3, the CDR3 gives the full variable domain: SAVISQKPSRDICQRGTSLTIQCQVDSQVTMMFWYRQQPGQSLTLIATANQGSEATYESGFVIDKFPISRPNLTFSTLTVSNMSPEDSSIYLCSVEGAGSDGNTIYFGEGSWLTVV.

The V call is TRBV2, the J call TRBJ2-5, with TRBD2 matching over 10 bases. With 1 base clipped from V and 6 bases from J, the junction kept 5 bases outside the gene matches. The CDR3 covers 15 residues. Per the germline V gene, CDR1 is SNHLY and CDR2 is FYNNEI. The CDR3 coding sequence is TGTGCCAGCAGTGAAGGAGCGGGGGGGCGTCAGACCCAGTACTTC. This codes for CASSEGAGGRQTQYF.

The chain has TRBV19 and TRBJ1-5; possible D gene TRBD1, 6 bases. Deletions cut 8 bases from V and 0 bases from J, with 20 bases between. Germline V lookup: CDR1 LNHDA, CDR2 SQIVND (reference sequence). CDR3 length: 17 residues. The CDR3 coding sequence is TGTGCCAGTTCCCCAGACACCGGGACACATAGCAATCAGCCCCAGCATTTT. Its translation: CASSPDTGTHSNQPQHF.

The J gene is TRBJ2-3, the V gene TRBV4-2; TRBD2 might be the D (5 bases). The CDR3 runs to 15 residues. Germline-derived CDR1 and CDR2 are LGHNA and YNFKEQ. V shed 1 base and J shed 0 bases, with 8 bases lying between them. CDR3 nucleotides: TGTGCCAGCAGCCAAGGTCGGGGTAGCACAGATACGCAGTATTTT. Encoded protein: CASSQGRGSTDTQYF.

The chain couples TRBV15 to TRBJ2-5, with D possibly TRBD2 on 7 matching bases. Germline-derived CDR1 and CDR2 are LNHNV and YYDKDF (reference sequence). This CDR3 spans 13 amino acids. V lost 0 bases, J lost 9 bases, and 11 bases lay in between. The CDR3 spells CATSREGGAAQYF. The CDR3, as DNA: TGTGCCACCAGCAGAGAGGGGGGGGCCGCCCAGTACTTC.

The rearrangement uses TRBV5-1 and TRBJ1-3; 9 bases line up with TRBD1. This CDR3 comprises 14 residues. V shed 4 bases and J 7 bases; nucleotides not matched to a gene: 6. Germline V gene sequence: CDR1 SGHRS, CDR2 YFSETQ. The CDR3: CASSARTGANTIYF. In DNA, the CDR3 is TGCGCCAGCAGCGCACGGACAGGGGCGAACACCATATATTTT.